This TCR beta chain was profiled in a study of OX40 agonist ivuxolimab in advanced cancers. For the study at large: Patients were 82.7% male with ages roughly 20 to 80, mean 60. Therapy given before enrollment (anti-PD-1, anti-PD-L1 or anti-CTLA-4) was allowed, and roughly 42% had some. Partial responses, seen in three patients, involved one hepatocellular carcinoma and two cutaneous melanomas.

With regard to this clone: Antigen specificity is unknown.

Study observations and caveats: More expanded clones were found, on average, in CD8+ than in CD4+ T cells.

V was cut by 3 bases and J by 6 bases, with 6 bases left in between. This CDR3 region has 12 residues. Germline V CDR1 and CDR2: SGHTA, FQGNSA. The method was immunoSEQ multiplex PCR; TCRdb's version includes in-frame clones alone and lacks a portion of them. The sample carries under 110,000 clones, less than 95% recorded once. The rearrangement uses TRBV7-2 and TRBJ2-1; no definite D call. The TCR was taken from an adult with an advanced solid tumor such as melanoma, head and neck, liver or kidney cancer. Material: CD4+ or CD8+ T cells sorted from blood, obtained in a trial of the OX40 agonist ivuxolimab. CDR3: CASSFNRNEQFF. CDR3 DNA: TGTGCCAGCAGCTTTAACCGCAATGAGCAGTTCTTC.